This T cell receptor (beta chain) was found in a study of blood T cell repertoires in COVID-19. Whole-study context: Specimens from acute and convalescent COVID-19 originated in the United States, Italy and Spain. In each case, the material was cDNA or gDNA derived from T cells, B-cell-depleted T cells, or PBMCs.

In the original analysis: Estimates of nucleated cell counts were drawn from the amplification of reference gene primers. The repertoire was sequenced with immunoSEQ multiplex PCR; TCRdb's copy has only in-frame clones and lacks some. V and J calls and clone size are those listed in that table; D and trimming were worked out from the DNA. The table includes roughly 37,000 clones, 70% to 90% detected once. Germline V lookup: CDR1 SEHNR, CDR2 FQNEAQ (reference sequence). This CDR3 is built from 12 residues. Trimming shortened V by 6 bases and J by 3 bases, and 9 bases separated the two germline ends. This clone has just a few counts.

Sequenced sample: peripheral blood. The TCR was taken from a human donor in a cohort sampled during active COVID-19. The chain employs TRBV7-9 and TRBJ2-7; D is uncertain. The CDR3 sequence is CASSSDIYEQYF. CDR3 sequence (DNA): TGTGCCAGCAGTTCCGACATCTACGAGCAGTACTTC.